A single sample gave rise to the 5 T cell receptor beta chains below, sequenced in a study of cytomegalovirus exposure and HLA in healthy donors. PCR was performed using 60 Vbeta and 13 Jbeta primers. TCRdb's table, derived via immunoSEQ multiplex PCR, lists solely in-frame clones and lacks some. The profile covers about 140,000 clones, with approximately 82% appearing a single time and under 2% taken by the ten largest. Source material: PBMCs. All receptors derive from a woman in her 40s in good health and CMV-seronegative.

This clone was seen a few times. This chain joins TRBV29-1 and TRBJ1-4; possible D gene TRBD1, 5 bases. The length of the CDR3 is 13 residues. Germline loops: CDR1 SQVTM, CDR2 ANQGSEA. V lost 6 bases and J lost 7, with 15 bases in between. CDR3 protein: CSVGGTGGEKLFF. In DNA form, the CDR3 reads TGCAGCGTGGGAGGTACCGGGGGTGAAAAACTGTTTTTT.

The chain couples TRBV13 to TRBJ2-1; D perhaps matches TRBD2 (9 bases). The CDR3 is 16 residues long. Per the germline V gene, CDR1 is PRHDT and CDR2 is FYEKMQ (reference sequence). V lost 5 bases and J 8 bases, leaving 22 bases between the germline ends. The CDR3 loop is CASSAHRGGLAHEQFF. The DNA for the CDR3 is TGTGCCAGCAGCGCGCACAGGGGGGGACTAGCTCATGAGCAGTTCTTC. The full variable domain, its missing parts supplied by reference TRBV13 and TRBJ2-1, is AAGVIQSPRHLIKEKRETATLKCYPIPRHDTVYWYQQGPGQDPQFLISFYEKMQSDKGSIPDRFSAQQFSDYHSELNMSSLELGDSALYFCASSAHRGGLAHEQFFGPGTRLTVL.

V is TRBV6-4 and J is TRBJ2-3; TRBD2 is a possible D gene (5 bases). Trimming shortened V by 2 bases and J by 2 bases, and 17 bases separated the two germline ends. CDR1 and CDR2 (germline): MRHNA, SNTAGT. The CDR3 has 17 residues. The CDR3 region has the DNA TGTGCCAGCAGTGACGGCCGAGGGCTACGGTCCACAGATACGCAGTATTTT. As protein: CASSDGRGLRSTDTQYF.

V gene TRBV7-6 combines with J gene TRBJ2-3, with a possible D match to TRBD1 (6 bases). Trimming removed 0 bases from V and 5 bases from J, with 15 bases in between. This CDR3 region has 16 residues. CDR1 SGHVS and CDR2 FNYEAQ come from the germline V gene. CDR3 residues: CASSLAGPWGQDTQYF. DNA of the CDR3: TGTGCCAGCAGCTTAGCGGGGCCCTGGGGACAAGATACGCAGTATTTT.

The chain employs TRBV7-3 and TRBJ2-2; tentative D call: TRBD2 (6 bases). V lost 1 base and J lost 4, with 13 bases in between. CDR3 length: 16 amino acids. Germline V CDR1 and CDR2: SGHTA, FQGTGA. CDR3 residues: CASSLMESSGTGELFF. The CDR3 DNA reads TGTGCCAGCAGCTTAATGGAAAGTAGCGGCACCGGGGAGCTGTTTTTT.